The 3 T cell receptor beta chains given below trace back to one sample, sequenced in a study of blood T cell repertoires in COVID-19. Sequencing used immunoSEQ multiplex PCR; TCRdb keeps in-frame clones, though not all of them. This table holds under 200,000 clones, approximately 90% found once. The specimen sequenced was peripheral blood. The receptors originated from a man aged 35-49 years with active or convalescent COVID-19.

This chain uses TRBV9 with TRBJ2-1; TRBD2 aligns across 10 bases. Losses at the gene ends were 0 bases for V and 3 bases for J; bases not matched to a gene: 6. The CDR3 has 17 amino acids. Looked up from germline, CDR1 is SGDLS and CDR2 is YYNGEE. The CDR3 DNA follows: TGTGCCAGCAGCGTAGACGGAAGCGGGGGGGACTACAATGAGCAGTTCTTC. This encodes CASSVDGSGGDYNEQFF. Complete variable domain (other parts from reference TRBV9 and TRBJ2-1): DSGVTQTPKHLITATGQRVTLRCSPRSGDLSVYWYQQSLDQGLQFLIQYYNGEERAKGNILERFSAQQFPDLHSELNLSSLELGDSALYFCASSVDGSGGDYNEQFFGPGTRLTVL.

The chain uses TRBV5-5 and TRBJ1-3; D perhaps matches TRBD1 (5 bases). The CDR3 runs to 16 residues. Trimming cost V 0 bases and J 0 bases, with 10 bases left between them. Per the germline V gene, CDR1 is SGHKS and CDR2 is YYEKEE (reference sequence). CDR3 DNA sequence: TGTGCCAGCAGCTTGGGGGGCATGACCTCTGGAAACACCATATATTTT. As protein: CASSLGGMTSGNTIYF.

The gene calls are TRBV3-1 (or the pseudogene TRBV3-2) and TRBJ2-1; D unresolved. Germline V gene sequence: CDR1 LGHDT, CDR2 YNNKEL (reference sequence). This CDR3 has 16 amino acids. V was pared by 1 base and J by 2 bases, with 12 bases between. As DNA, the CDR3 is TGTGCCAGCAGCCAAGGACCACAGATCACCTACAATGAGCAGTTCTTC. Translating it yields CASSQGPQITYNEQFF.